The 17 T cell receptor beta chains listed next were all sequenced from one sample in a study of persistence of HIV-infected CD4 T cells. Antigens for these TCRs are unknown. The libraries were made with immunoSEQ version 4 in survey mode. The protocol was immunoSEQ multiplex PCR, while the TCRdb copy is restricted to in-frame clones and leaves out a portion. The repertoire holds more than 30,000 clones, with roughly 87% as singletons. The stimulus was lysate of CMV-infected fibroblasts, about 10 ug/mL. CD40L/CD69 double-negative CD45RO-high memory CD4+ T cells were collected. Sequencing was performed on CD4+ T cells sorted from PBMCs after approximately 20-hour stimulation, taken from a patient who received antiretroviral therapy. The origin of the receptors is an adult woman with HIV who was CMV-seropositive.

The chain carries TRBV7-2 and TRBJ2-7; 7 bases agree with TRBD1. V shed 1 base and J 0 bases; nucleotides not matched to a gene: 6. This CDR3 contains 16 residues. Germline V gives CDR1 SGHTA, CDR2 FQGNSA. The CDR3 DNA follows: TGTGCCAGCAGCTTAGACCCGACAGGGTTCTCCTACGAGCAGTACTTC. Its protein product is CASSLDPTGFSYEQYF.

As regards this clone: At the DNA level, this CDR3 is encoded by other sequences in the same sample as well. The chain employs TRBV6-1 and TRBJ1-1; TRBD1 might be the D (6 bases). The germline V and J ends were trimmed by 7 bases and 0 bases, with 12 bases remaining between them. The CDR3 has 14 residues. The germline V gene has CDR1 MNHNS and CDR2 SASEGT. The CDR3 region has the DNA TGTGCCAGCACCCCGACAGGTTTGAACACTGAAGCTTTCTTT. It is translated as CASTPTGLNTEAFF.

The J gene is TRBJ2-7, the V gene TRBV20-1; 7 bases align to TRBD1. This CDR3 comprises 14 residues. With V trimmed by 3 bases and J by 2 bases, 7 bases remained unmatched. CDR1 and CDR2 (germline): DFQATT, SNEGSKA (reference sequence). CDR3 amino acids: CSASRQGPTYEQYF. The CDR3 bases are TGCAGTGCTAGTAGACAGGGTCCCACCTACGAGCAGTACTTC.

This clone was counted a single time. This chain connects TRBV19 to TRBJ1-6, with D perhaps TRBD1 (6 bases). Germline V gene lookup returns CDR1 LNHDA and CDR2 SQIVND (reference sequence). The V end lost 6 bases, the J end lost 6 bases, and 21 bases lay between the germline ends. The CDR3 loop spans 17 amino acids. CDR3 sequence: CASRDLQGLWGNSPLHF. CDR3 DNA sequence: TGTGCCAGTAGAGATTTACAGGGTCTATGGGGTAATTCACCCCTCCACTTT.

The V and J genes are TRBV6-2 or TRBV6-3 and TRBJ2-7; no definite D call. The CDR3 is 12 amino acids. Per germline, CDR1 MNHEY and CDR2 SVGEGT. With 3 bases removed from V and 6 bases from J, the gap between germline ends came to 9 bases. Written as DNA, the CDR3 is TGTGCCAGCAGTTATCCCCCCCCCGAGCAGTACTTC. Translated: CASSYPPPEQYF.

The rearrangement links TRBV5-1 to TRBJ1-2; D ambiguous. The CDR3 has 15 residues. CDR1 and CDR2 from the germline V gene are SGHRS and YFSETQ. V lost 4 bases and J lost 0, with 13 bases in between. The CDR3 loop is CASSPVSKPNYGYTF. DNA for the CDR3: TGCGCCAGCAGCCCCGTAAGCAAACCTAACTATGGCTACACCTTC.

This rearrangement joins TRBV19 to TRBJ1-3; TRBD1 aligns across 10 bases. The CDR3 has 15 amino acids. Germline trimming cut 4 bases from V and 11 bases from J; bases unmatched to any gene: 11. Germline CDR1 LNHDA, CDR2 SQIVND (reference sequence). CDR3 amino acids: CASSKPGQGNVAIYF. The CDR3 bases are TGTGCCAGTAGTAAACCGGGACAGGGGAATGTCGCCATATATTTT.

The V call is TRBV12-5, the J call TRBJ2-1; tentative D call: TRBD1 (6 bases). The V gene lost 1 base and the J gene lost 10 bases, with 17 bases spanning the gap. The CDR3 runs 15 residues. Germline CDR1 LGHNT, CDR2 FRNRAP. The CDR3 DNA reads TGTGCTAGTGGTTTGGGAGTAGGGGGATCCACAGAGCAGTTCTTC. It codes for CASGLGVGGSTEQFF.

About this clone itself: A read error may account for a junction end that differs from germline. CDR3: CASSLGRGWEIQYF. The CDR3 nucleotides are TGTGCCAGCAGCTTAGGCAGGGGCTGGGAGATCCAGTACTTC. The chain employs TRBV7-2 and TRBJ2-5; TRBD1 might be the D (6 bases). Germline lookup yields CDR1 SGHTA and CDR2 FQGNSA. The CDR3 is 14 residues long.

V gene TRBV19 combines with J gene TRBJ2-7, with D possibly being TRBD1 (6 bases). The germline CDR1 and CDR2 sequences are LNHDA and SQIVND (reference sequence). This CDR3 region has 13 residues. With 6 bases removed from V and 2 bases from J, the gap between germline ends came to 11 bases. DNA of the CDR3: TGTGCCAGTAGGCATACAGGGACCTACGAGCAGTACTTC. Translation gives CASRHTGTYEQYF.

The gene calls are TRBV25-1 and TRBJ1-5; 8 bases match TRBD1. CDR3 length: 14 residues. Losses at the gene ends were 5 bases for V and 6 bases for J; bases not matched to a gene: 6. Per germline, CDR1 MGHDK and CDR2 SYGVNS. This chain's CDR3 is CASSRQGSAQPQHF. CDR3 DNA sequence: TGTGCCAGCAGTAGACAGGGGAGCGCTCAGCCCCAGCATTTT.

J is TRBJ1-2 and V is TRBV6-6, with a tentative D call TRBD1 (6 bases). Germline CDR1 reads MNHNY; CDR2 reads SVGAGI (reference sequence). The V and J ends lost 0 bases and 7 bases respectively, with 15 bases between them. This CDR3 has 15 residues. The CDR3 DNA follows: TGTGCCAGCAGTTACTCAGGCAGGGGTCAGGGTGGCTACACCTTC. Translated: CASSYSGRGQGGYTF.

This clone was seen more than once but under ten times. The chain is built from TRBV13 and TRBJ1-3; D perhaps matches TRBD1 (5 bases). The V gene's germline CDR1 is PRHDT and CDR2 FYEKMQ (reference sequence). V dropped 0 bases and J dropped 0 bases, with 12 bases sitting between them. This CDR3 contains 17 residues. The CDR3 loop is CASSLGGGVGSGNTIYF. CDR3 sequence (DNA): TGTGCCAGCAGCTTAGGCGGGGGAGTAGGCTCTGGAAACACCATATATTTT.

The rearrangement joins TRBV6-5 to TRBJ1-3; no reliable D call. This CDR3 comprises 14 residues. Germline V gene sequence: CDR1 MNHEY, CDR2 SVGAGI. Deletions cut 6 bases from V and 2 bases from J, with 11 bases between. The CDR3 DNA is TGTGCCAGCAGCTCTGCCCAAGCTGGAAACACCATATATTTT. This encodes CASSSAQAGNTIYF.

The chain is built from TRBV7-3 and TRBJ1-1, with 9 bases identical to TRBD1. The CDR3 has 15 amino acids. Germline CDR1 and CDR2: SGHTA and FQGTGA. After removal of 1 base from V and 7 bases from J, the junction contained 7 bases not matched to a gene. The CDR3 bases are TGTGCCAGCAGCTTAAGCTCCGACAGGGGGAATGAAGCTTTCTTT. The encoded protein is CASSLSSDRGNEAFF. The full variable domain, completed using reference TRBV7-3 and TRBJ1-1, is GAGVSQTPSNKVTEKGKYVELRCDPISGHTALYWYRQSLGQGPEFLIYFQGTGAADDSGLPNDRFFAVRPEGSVSTLKIQRTERGDSAVYLCASSLSSDRGNEAFFGQGTRLTVV.

The V and J genes are TRBV5-4 and TRBJ2-3; TRBD2 matches 10 bases. The CDR3 length is 11 residues. The V gene end was trimmed by 2 bases and the J gene end by 14 bases; junction bases not matched to a gene: 2. Germline V lookup: CDR1 SGHNT, CDR2 YYREEE (reference sequence). The CDR3 loop is CASSLTSGVYF. The CDR3, as DNA: TGTGCCAGCAGCTTAACTAGCGGGGTGTATTTT. Looking up the rest from reference TRBV5-4 and TRBJ2-3 gives the full variable domain: ETGVTQSPTHLIKTRGQQVTLRCSSQSGHNTVSWYQQALGQGPQFIFQYYREEENGRGNFPPRFSGLQFPNYSSELNVNALELDDSALYLCASSLTSGVYFGPGTRLTVL.

The chain uses TRBV30 and TRBJ2-7, with D perhaps TRBD2 (7 bases). Deletions cut 3 bases from V and 0 bases from J, with 15 bases between. The CDR3 covers 15 residues. Germline values: CDR1 GTSNPN, CDR2 SVGIG (reference sequence). CDR3 loop: CAWRRGGSTSYEQYF. CDR3 DNA sequence: TGTGCCTGGAGAAGGGGGGGGTCAACCTCCTACGAGCAGTACTTC.